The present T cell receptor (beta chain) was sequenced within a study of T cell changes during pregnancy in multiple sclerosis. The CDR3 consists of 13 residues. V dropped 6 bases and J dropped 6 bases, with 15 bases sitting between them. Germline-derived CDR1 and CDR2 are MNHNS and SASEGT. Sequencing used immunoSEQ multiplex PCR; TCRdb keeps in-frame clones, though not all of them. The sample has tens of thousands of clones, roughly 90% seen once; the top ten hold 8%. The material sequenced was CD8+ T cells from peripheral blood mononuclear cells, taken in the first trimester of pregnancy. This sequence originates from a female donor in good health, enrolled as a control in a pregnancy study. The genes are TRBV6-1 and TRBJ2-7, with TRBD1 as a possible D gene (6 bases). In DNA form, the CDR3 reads TGTGCCAGCAGGGAGACCGGGACACCCGAGCAGTACTTC. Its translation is CASRETGTPEQYF.